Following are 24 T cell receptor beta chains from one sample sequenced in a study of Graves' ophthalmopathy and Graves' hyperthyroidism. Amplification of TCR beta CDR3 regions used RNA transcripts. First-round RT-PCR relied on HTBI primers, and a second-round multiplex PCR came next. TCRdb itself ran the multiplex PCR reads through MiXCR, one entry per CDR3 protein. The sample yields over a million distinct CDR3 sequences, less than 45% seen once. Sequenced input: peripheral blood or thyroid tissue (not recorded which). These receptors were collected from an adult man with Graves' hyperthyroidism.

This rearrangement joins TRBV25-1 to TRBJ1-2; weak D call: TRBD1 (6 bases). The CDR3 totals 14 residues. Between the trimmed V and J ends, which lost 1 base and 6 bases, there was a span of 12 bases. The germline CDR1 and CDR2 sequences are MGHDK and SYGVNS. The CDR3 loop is CASSEFGGRDGYTF. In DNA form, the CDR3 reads TGTGCCAGCAGTGAATTTGGGGGGCGCGATGGCTACACCTTC.

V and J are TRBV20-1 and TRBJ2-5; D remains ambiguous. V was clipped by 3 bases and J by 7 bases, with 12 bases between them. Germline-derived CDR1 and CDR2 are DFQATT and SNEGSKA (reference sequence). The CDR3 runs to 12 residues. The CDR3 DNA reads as TGCAGTGCTAGTACTCGGGCTGGGACCCAGTACTTC. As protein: CSASTRAGTQYF.

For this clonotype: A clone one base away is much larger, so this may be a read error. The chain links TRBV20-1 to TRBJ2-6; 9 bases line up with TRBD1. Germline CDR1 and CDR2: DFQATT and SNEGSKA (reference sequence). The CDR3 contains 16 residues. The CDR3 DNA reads TGCAGTGCTAAGTCCCGGGACAGGGCTGGGGCCAACGTCCCGACTTTC. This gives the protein CSAKSRDRAGANVPTF.

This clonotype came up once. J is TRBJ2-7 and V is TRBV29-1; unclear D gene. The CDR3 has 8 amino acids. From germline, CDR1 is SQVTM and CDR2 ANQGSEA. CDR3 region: CRRYEQYF. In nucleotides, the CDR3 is TGCAGGCGTTACGAGCAGTACTTC.

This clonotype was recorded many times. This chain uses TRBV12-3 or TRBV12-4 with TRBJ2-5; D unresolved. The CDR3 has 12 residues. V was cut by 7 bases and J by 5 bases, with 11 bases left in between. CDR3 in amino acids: CASTFSRETQYF. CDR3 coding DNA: TGTGCCAGCACCTTTTCACGGGAGACCCAGTACTTC.

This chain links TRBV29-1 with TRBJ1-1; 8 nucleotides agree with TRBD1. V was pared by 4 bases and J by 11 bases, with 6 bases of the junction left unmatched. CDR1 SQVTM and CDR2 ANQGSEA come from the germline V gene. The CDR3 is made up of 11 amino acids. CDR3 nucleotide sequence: TGCAGCGTTGCTGGACAGGGTTCGGCTTTCTTT. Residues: CSVAGQGSAFF.

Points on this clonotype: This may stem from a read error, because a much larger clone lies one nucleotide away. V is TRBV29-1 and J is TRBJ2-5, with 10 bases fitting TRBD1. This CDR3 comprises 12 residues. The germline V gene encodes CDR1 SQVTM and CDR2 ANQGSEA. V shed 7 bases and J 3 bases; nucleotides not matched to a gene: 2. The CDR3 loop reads CSGGTGEETQYF. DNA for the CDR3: TGCAGCGGAGGGACAGGGGAAGAGACCCAGTACTTC.

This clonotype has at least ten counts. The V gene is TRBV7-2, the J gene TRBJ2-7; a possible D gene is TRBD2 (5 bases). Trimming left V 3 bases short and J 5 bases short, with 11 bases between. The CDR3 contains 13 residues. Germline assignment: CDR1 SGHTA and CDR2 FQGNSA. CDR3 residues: CASSFFYGNEQYF. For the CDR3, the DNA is TGTGCCAGCAGCTTCTTCTACGGGAACGAGCAGTACTTC.

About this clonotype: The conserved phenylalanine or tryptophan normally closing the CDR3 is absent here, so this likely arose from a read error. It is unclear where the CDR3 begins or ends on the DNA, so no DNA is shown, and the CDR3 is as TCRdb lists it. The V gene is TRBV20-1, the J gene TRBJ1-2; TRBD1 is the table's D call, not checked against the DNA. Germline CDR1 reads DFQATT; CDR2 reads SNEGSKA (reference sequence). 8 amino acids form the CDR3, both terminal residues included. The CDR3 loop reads CSPSRGTY.

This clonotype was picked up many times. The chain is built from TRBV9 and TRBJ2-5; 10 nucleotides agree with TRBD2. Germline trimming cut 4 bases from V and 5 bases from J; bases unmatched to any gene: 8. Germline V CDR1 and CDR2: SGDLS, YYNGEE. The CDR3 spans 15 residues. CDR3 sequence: CASSPLGAGGETQYF. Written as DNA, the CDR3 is TGTGCCAGCAGCCCCCTCGGAGCGGGAGGGGAGACCCAGTACTTC.

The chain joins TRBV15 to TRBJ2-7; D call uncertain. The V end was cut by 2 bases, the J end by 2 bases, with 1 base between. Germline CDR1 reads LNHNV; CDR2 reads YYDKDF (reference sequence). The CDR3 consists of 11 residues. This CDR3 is CATSRTYEQYF. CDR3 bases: TGTGCCACCAGCAGAACCTACGAGCAGTACTTC.

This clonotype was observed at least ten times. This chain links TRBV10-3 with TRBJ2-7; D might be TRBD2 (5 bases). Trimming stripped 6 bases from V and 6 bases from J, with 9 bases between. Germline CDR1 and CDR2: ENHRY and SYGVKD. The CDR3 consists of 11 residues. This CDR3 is CAIRTSTEQYF. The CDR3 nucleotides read TGTGCCATCAGAACTAGTACCGAGCAGTACTTC.

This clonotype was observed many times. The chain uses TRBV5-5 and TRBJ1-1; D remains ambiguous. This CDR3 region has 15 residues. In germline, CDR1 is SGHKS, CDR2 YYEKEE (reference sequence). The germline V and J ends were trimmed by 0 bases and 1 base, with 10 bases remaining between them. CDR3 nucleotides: TGTGCCAGCAGCTTGGGACGCGAACCGAACACTGAAGCTTTCTTT. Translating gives CASSLGREPNTEAFF.

The DNA of the CDR3 is TGTGCCAGCTCACGGACTGAAAGCTCCTACGAGCAGTACTTC. The encoded protein is CASSRTESSYEQYF. The chain couples TRBV18 to TRBJ2-7, with D tentatively TRBD2 (5 bases). V was shortened by 4 bases and J by 0 bases, with 10 bases between the two germline ends. The CDR3 runs 14 residues. Germline V gene lookup returns CDR1 KGHSH and CDR2 LQKENI.

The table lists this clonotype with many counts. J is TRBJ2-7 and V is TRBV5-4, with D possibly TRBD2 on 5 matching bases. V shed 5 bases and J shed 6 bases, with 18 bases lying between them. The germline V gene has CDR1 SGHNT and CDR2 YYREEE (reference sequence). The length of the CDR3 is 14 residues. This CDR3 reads CASSSNGLQVEQYF. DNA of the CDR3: TGTGCCAGCAGTTCGAATGGACTGCAGGTCGAGCAGTACTTC.

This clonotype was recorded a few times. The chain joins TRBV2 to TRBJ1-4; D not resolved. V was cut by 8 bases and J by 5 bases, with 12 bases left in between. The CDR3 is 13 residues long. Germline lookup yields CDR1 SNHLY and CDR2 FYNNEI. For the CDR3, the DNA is TGTGCCAGCGGAAATGACGGGAATGAAAAACTGTTTTTT. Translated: CASGNDGNEKLFF.

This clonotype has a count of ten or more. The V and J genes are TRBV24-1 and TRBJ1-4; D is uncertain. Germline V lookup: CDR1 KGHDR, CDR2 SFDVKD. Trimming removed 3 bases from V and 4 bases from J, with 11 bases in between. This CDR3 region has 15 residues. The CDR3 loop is CATSDGNTDNEKLFF. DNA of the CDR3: TGTGCCACCAGTGATGGAAATACGGATAATGAAAAACTGTTTTTT.

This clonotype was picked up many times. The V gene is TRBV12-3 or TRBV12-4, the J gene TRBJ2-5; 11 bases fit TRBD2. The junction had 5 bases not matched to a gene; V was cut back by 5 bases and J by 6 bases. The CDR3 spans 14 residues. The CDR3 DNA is TGTGCCAGCAGTCTGACTAGCGGGATACAGACCCAGTACTTC. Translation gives CASSLTSGIQTQYF.

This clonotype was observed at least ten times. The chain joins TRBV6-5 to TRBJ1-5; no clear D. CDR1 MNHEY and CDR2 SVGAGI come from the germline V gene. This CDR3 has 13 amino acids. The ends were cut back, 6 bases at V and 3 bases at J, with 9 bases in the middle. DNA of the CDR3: TGTGCCAGCAGGGGTTCAGTCAATCAGCCCCAGCATTTT. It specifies CASRGSVNQPQHF.

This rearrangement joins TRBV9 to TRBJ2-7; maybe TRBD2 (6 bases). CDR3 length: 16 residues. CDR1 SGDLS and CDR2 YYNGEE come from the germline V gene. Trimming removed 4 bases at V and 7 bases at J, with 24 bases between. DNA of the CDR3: TGTGCCAGCAGCCAAGATCTGGGGGGTATCACGGGGGAGCAGTACTTC. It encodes CASSQDLGGITGEQYF.

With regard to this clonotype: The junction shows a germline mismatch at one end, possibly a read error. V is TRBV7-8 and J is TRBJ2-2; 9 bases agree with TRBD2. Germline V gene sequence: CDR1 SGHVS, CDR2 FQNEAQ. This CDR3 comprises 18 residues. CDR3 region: CASSWTSANLANTGEMFF. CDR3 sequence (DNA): TGTGCCAGCAGTTGGACTAGCGCAAACCTCGCGAACACCGGGGAGATGTTTTTT. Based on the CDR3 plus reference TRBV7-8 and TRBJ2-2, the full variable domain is GAGVSQSPRYKVAKRGQDVALRCDPISGHVSLFWYQQALGQGPEFLTYFQNEAQLDKSGLPSDRFFAERPEGSVSTLKIQRTQQEDSAVYLCASSWTSANLANTGEMFFGEGSRLTVL.

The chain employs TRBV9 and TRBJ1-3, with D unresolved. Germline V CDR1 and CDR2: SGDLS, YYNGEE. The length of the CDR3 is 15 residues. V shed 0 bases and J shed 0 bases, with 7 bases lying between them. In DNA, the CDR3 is TGTGCCAGCAGCGTAGATCCAAACTCTGGAAACACCATATATTTT. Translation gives CASSVDPNSGNTIYF.

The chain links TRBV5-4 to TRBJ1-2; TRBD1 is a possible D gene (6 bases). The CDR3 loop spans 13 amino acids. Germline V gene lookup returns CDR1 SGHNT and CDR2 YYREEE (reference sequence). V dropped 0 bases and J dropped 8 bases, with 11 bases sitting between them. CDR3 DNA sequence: TGTGCCAGCAGCTTGGCCGGGGGGCGAGGCTACACCTTC. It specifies CASSLAGGRGYTF.

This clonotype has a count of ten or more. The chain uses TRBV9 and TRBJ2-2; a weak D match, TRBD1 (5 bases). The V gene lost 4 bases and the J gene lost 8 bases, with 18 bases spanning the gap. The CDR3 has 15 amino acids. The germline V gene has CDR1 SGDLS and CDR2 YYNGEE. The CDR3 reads CASSYLGQGNGELFF. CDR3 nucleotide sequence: TGTGCCAGCAGCTACCTTGGGCAGGGTAATGGGGAGCTGTTTTTT. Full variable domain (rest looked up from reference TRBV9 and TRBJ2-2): DSGVTQTPKHLITATGQRVTLRCSPRSGDLSVYWYQQSLDQGLQFLIQYYNGEERAKGNILERFSAQQFPDLHSELNLSSLELGDSALYFCASSYLGQGNGELFFGEGSRLTVL.